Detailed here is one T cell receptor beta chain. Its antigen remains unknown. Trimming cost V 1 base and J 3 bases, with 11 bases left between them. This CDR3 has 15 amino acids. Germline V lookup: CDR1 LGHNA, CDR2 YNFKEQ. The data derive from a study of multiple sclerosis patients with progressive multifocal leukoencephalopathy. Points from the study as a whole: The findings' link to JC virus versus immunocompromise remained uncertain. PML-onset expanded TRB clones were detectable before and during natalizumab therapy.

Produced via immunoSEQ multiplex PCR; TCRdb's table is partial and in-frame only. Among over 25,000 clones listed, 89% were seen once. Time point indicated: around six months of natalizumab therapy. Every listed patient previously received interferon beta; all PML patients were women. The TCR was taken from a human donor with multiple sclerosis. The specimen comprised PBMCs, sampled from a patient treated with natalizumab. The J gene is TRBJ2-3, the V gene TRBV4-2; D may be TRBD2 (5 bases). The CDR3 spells CASSQAVSVTDTQYF. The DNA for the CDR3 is TGTGCCAGCAGCCAAGCGGTTAGCGTAACAGATACGCAGTATTTT.